Shown below are 18 T cell receptor beta chains from a single sample sequenced in a study of tissue T cells after allogeneic stem cell transplantation. Data came from immunoSEQ multiplex PCR; TCRdb stores just in-frame clones and leaves some out. The table records thousands of clones, around 48% of them present only once. Documented time point: mouse harvest day 14 after allogeneic transplant. Tail vein injection delivered 10^7 T-cell-depleted bone marrow cells and 10^6 splenic CD5+ T cells. The specimen sequenced was gut tissue. The origin of the receptors is a female BALB/c mouse given C57BL/6 T cells with graft-versus-host disease after an allogeneic hematopoietic cell transplant.

Regarding this clone: Mouse gene names apply. The CDR3 end falls 1 residue outside the read, so it is completed with the germline J gene. V gene TRBV19 combines with J gene TRBJ1-1; D is perhaps TRBD1 (6 bases). Per germline, CDR1 FNHDT and CDR2 SITEND (reference sequence). The CDR3 spans 13 residues. V lost 2 bases and J 1 base, leaving 6 bases between the germline ends. The CDR3 DNA, read in part, is TGTGCCAGCAGTATGGGACAAAACACAGAAGTCTTC. It specifies CASSMGQNTEVF. The entire CDR3 is CASSMGQNTEVFF.

In regard to this clone: The gene names here belong to mouse. The read ends 1 residue early relative to the CDR3; the germline J gene fills the gap. The rearrangement links TRBV12-1 to TRBJ2-7, with D possibly matching TRBD1 (5 bases). Per germline, CDR1 SGHSN and CDR2 HYEKVE. This CDR3 is 14 amino acids long. Trimming removed 0 bases from V and 1 base from J, with 9 bases in between. CDR3 protein: CASSLVQGSYEQYF. The sequenced part of the CDR3 DNA is TGTGCCAGCTCTCTCGTCCAGGGATCCTATGAACAGTAC.

This clone was picked up a small number of times. The germline and genes are mouse ones. The read ends 1 residue before the CDR3 terminus; that terminus is restored from the germline J gene. J is TRBJ1-1 and V is TRBV3, with unresolved D. Trimming stripped 1 base from V and 7 bases from J, with 7 bases between. Germline V lookup: CDR1 SNHLY, CDR2 FYNGKV (reference sequence). CDR3 size: 12 residues. The sequenced CDR3 bases are TGTGCCAGCAGCTTAGTGGCAGGAGAAGTCTTC. Its translation: CASSLVAGEVF. The entire CDR3 protein reads CASSLVAGEVFF.

Turning to this clone: Gene names and germline refer to mouse. The read falls 1 residue short of the CDR3 end, and the missing part is taken from the germline J gene. The chain recombines TRBV20 with TRBJ1-4, with 8 bases aligning to TRBD1. The CDR3 runs to 14 residues. V lost 3 bases to trimming and J lost 3 bases; unmatched junction nucleotides: 3. The germline V gene has CDR1 GFQATS and CDR2 STVNSAI. CDR3 sequence: CGASRTGTNERLFF. The sequenced part of the CDR3 DNA is TGTGGTGCTAGCAGGACAGGGACCAACGAAAGATTATTT.

This clone is medium-sized (0.01 to 0.1%) in the sample. Gene labels here are mouse ones. CDR3: CASSLLGGQEQYF. The covered CDR3 bases are TGTGCCAGCAGCTTACTGGGGGGGCAAGAACAGTAC. This rearrangement joins TRBV3 to TRBJ2-7, with 10 bases aligning to TRBD2. The missing CDR3 end, 1 residue past where the read stops, is filled in from the germline J gene. The trim removed 2 bases at V and 7 bases at J, leaving 2 bases unmatched. Germline V gives CDR1 SNHLY, CDR2 FYNGKV (reference sequence). The CDR3 spans 13 residues. The full variable domain, rest sourced from reference TRBV3 and TRBJ2-7, is GPKVLQIPSHQIIDMGQMVTLNCDPVSNHLYFYWYKQILGQQMEFLVNFYNGKVMEKSKLFKDQFSVERPDGSYFTLKIQPTALEDSAVYFCASSLLGGQEQYFGPGTRLTVL.

Only a few counts were recorded for this clone. All gene names here are mouse names. The read falls 1 residue short of the CDR3 end, and the missing part is taken from the germline J gene. This sequence joins TRBV12-1 and TRBJ1-1; D is ambiguous. The CDR3 has 13 amino acids. Germline loops: CDR1 SGHSN, CDR2 HYEKVE. Trimming cost V 0 bases and J 4 bases, with 8 bases left between them. The covered CDR3 bases are TGTGCCAGCTCTCTCCGACGGCCCACAGAAGTCTTC. As protein: CASSLRRPTEVF. The full CDR3 protein is CASSLRRPTEVFF.

Remarks on this clone: Gene names refer to mouse genes. The CDR3 end is not reached by the read, which stops 1 residue before it; the germline J gene fills it in. The chain joins TRBV3 to TRBJ2-4; D uncertain. V was cut by 3 bases and J by 0 bases, with 7 bases left in between. The CDR3 runs to 14 residues. Germline V lookup: CDR1 SNHLY, CDR2 FYNGKV (reference sequence). CDR3 DNA (partial): TGTGCCAGCAGCTTCACAACTAGTCAAAACACCTTGTAC. This sequence encodes CASSFTTSQNTLY. The complete CDR3 protein is CASSFTTSQNTLYF.

Details on this clone: Genes and germline are mouse. The read falls 1 residue short of the CDR3 end, and the missing part is taken from the germline J gene. The V gene is TRBV31, the J gene TRBJ2-5; 8 nucleotides agree with TRBD1. The germline gives CDR1 GKSSPN, CDR2 SITVG. The CDR3 is made up of 14 amino acids. V was pared by 0 bases and J by 6 bases, with 5 bases of the junction left unmatched. CDR3 sequence: CAWSLGRGRDTQYF. The CDR3 bases that were read are TGTGCCTGGAGTCTAGGCAGGGGGCGTGACACCCAGTAC.

In its sample, this clone is large. The gene symbols are mouse symbols. The read terminates 1 residue ahead of where the CDR3 ends, so the germline J gene completes it. This chain links TRBV5 with TRBJ1-4; D ambiguous. The CDR3 is made up of 15 amino acids. Between the trimmed V and J ends, which lost 1 base and 1 base, there was a span of 7 bases. The V gene's germline CDR1 is LGHNA and CDR2 YNLKQL (reference sequence). The CDR3: CASSQGTDSNERLFF. Partial CDR3 DNA: TGTGCCAGCAGCCAAGGGACGGATTCCAACGAAAGATTATTT.

Comment on this clone: All gene names here are mouse names. The read ends 1 residue early relative to the CDR3; the germline J gene fills the gap. V gene TRBV26 combines with J gene TRBJ2-2, with D perhaps given as TRBD1 or TRBD2 (5 bases each). The CDR3 extends over 14 amino acids. Trimming cost V 6 bases and J 0 bases, with 8 bases left between them. Looked up from germline, CDR1 is KGHPV and CDR2 is FQNQEV (reference sequence). This chain's CDR3 is CASSRGPNTGQLYF. Incomplete CDR3 DNA: TGTGCCAGCAGCCGGGGCCCAAACACCGGGCAGCTCTAC.

A word on this clone: Gene names denote mouse genes. The CDR3 end falls 1 residue outside the read, so it is completed with the germline J gene. The chain combines TRBV24 with TRBJ2-5; D is uncertain. Trimming cost V 6 bases and J 1 base, with 5 bases left between them. Looked up from germline, CDR1 is KGHTA and CDR2 is FRNEEI. The CDR3 is 12 amino acids. Incomplete CDR3 DNA: TGTGCCAGCAGCCCTCACCAAGACACCCAGTAC. It specifies CASSPHQDTQY. The full CDR3 is CASSPHQDTQYF.

For this clone: Mouse germline and gene names are used. The CDR3 end is not reached by the read, which stops 1 residue before it; the germline J gene fills it in. The genes are TRBV5 and TRBJ2-3; TRBD1 matches at 8 bases. The CDR3 length is 15 residues. With V trimmed by 4 bases and J by 0 bases, 3 bases remained unmatched. In germline, CDR1 is LGHNA, CDR2 YNLKQL (reference sequence). CDR3 residues: CASSRRQGSAETLYF. The part of the CDR3 DNA that was read is TGTGCCAGCAGCCGGCGACAGGGGAGTGCAGAAACGCTGTAT.

Turning to this clone: Gene and germline names: mouse. From the germline J gene comes the end of the CDR3, since the read stops 1 residue before it. The chain uses TRBV1 and TRBJ2-3; D is unclear. CDR3 length: 14 residues. Between the trimmed V and J ends, which lost 3 bases and 0 bases, there was a span of 7 bases. Per the germline V gene, CDR1 is NSQYPW and CDR2 is LRSPGD (reference sequence). The CDR3 sequence is CTCSAWASAETLYF. CDR3 bases read: TGCACCTGCAGTGCGTGGGCTAGTGCAGAAACGCTGTAT.

About this clone itself: The genes and germline here are from mouse. The CDR3 end lies 1 residue beyond the end of the read and is filled in from the germline J gene. V usage is TRBV12-2 and J usage is TRBJ2-4; either TRBD1 or TRBD2 may supply D (5 bases each). Germline CDR1 SGHLS, CDR2 HYDKME. The CDR3 consists of 13 residues. V gave up 2 bases and J gave up 4 bases, with 9 bases separating them. The CDR3 sequence: CASSPGAENTLYF. The sequenced CDR3 bases are TGTGCCAGCTCTCCCGGGGCAGAAAACACCTTGTAC. The whole variable domain, filled in from reference TRBV12-2 and TRBJ2-4, reads NSGVVQSPRYIIKGKGERSILKCIPISGHLSVAWYQQTQGQELKFFIQHYDKMERDKGNLPSRFSVQQFDDYHSEMNMSALELEDSAVYFCASSPGAENTLYFGAGTRLSVL.

As concerns this clone: Gene names and germline refer to mouse. The read falls 1 residue short of the CDR3 end, and the missing part is taken from the germline J gene. The chain joins TRBV17 to TRBJ2-2; 13 bases agree with TRBD2. CDR3 size: 16 residues. The germline V gene has CDR1 MNHDT and CDR2 YYDKIL. V shed 5 bases and J 1 base; nucleotides not matched to a gene: 1. CDR3 DNA, as far as it was read: TGTGCTAGCAGTCGGGACTGGGGGGGAAACACCGGGCAGCTCTAC. As protein: CASSRDWGGNTGQLY. The entire CDR3 protein reads CASSRDWGGNTGQLYF. Filled out from reference TRBV17 and TRBJ2-2, the complete variable domain reads DTTVKQNPRYKLARVGKPVNLICSQTMNHDTMYWYQKKPNQAPKLLLFYYDKILNREADTFEKFQSSRPNNSFCSLYIGSAGLEYSAMYLCASSRDWGGNTGQLYFGEGSKLTVL.

This clone turned up a few times. Gene names follow the mouse nomenclature. The read halts 1 residue ahead of the CDR3 end, with the missing end drawn from the germline J gene. The chain employs TRBV19 and TRBJ2-7; perhaps D is TRBD1 or TRBD2 (5 bases each). Germline lookup yields CDR1 FNHDT and CDR2 SITEND (reference sequence). The CDR3 extends over 14 amino acids. The V and J ends lost 6 bases and 0 bases respectively, with 13 bases between them. Here the CDR3 reads CASNGASPSYEQYF. The covered CDR3 bases are TGTGCCAGCAATGGGGCTTCCCCCTCCTATGAACAGTAC.

This clone counts as large. The germline and genes are mouse ones. The read ends 1 residue shy of where the CDR3 ends; the end is completed using the germline J gene. The chain joins TRBV4 to TRBJ2-1, with 13 bases matching TRBD2. Germline V gene data show CDR1 as LGHDT and CDR2 as YNNKQL (reference sequence). The junction had 5 bases not matched to a gene; V was cut back by 5 bases and J by 7 bases. The CDR3 totals 15 residues. The sequenced part of the CDR3 DNA is TGTGCCAGCAGCCGGACTGGGGGGGCAGGGGCTGAGCAGTTC. Its protein is CASSRTGGAGAEQF. The full CDR3 is CASSRTGGAGAEQFF.

In regard to this clone: Gene names are the mouse ones. The missing CDR3 end, 1 residue past where the read stops, is filled in from the germline J gene. The chain is built from TRBV12-2 and TRBJ2-7, with D perhaps TRBD1 or TRBD2 (5 bases each). The CDR3 consists of 13 residues. Germline V lookup: CDR1 SGHLS, CDR2 HYDKME. The V end was cut by 4 bases, the J end by 3 bases, with 12 bases between. CDR3 amino acids: CASSRDAVYEQYF. The part of the CDR3 DNA that was read is TGTGCCAGCTCCCGGGACGCAGTCTATGAACAGTAC.